These 29 T cell receptor beta chains originate from one sample sequenced in a study of metastatic and nonmetastatic thyroid tumors. No patient received treatment before thyroid surgery. TCRdb reanalyzed the PCR reads with MiXCR. The sample lists roughly 25,000 clones; roughly 13% were seen once. The material sequenced was blood. These receptors all stem from a female donor with papillary thyroid cancer or a benign thyroid nodule (not recorded which). Some clones in this sample may be carry-over from other donors' samples.

In its sample, this clone was seen a few times. The junction differs from germline at one of its ends, possibly a read error. This specimen includes other DNA sequences encoding the same CDR3. The V gene is TRBV6-1, the J gene TRBJ2-3, with D unresolved. This CDR3 spans 14 amino acids. Germline V gene lookup returns CDR1 MNHNS and CDR2 SASEGT. The CDR3 protein is CTSSHLGARDTQYF. As DNA, the CDR3 is TGTACCAGCAGTCATCTAGGCGCGAGGGATACGCAGTATTTT.

This clone was detected many times. The rearrangement joins TRBV13 to TRBJ2-1, with TRBD2 as a possible D gene (5 bases). The CDR3 runs 19 residues. V was clipped by 5 bases and J by 3 bases, with 26 bases between them. Germline CDR1 reads PRHDT; CDR2 reads FYEKMQ (reference sequence). Here the CDR3 DNA reads TGTGCCAGCAGCCGGCCCCCTAGCCCTACAGTGTCAAGCTACAATGAGCAGTTCTTC. Translation gives CASSRPPSPTVSSYNEQFF.

This chain uses TRBV11-2 with TRBJ1-1; D is undetermined. With 5 bases removed from V and 4 bases from J, the gap between germline ends came to 14 bases. Germline V gene lookup returns CDR1 SGHAT and CDR2 FQNNGV. This CDR3 is 14 amino acids long. CDR3 in DNA: TGTGCCAGCAGCCCCCGGCGGGTGGGCACTGAAGCTTTCTTT. Protein sequence: CASSPRRVGTEAFF. Looking up the rest from reference TRBV11-2 and TRBJ1-1 gives the full variable domain: EAGVAQSPRYKIIEKRQSVAFWCNPISGHATLYWYQQILGQGPKLLIQFQNNGVVDDSQLPKDRFSAERLKGVDSTLKIQPAKLEDSAVYLCASSPRRVGTEAFFGQGTRLTVV.

This clone was observed at least ten times. The chain uses TRBV3-1 and TRBJ1-1, with TRBD1 matching over 7 bases. Germline-derived CDR1 and CDR2 are LGHDT and YNNKEL (reference sequence). After removal of 2 bases from V and 2 bases from J, the junction contained 5 bases not matched to a gene. The CDR3 is made up of 15 amino acids. CDR3 region: CASSQRDRYNTEAFF. CDR3 coding DNA: TGTGCCAGCAGCCAACGGGACAGATATAACACTGAAGCTTTCTTT.

This clone was counted ten times or more. The chain joins TRBV6-2 or TRBV6-3 to TRBJ2-7; D unclear. The CDR3 sequence is 13 residues long. Trimming cost V 5 bases and J 6 bases, with 14 bases left between them. The germline gives CDR1 MNHEY, CDR2 SVGEGT. The CDR3 sequence: CASSKPLELEQYF. In nucleotides, the CDR3 is TGTGCCAGCAGTAAACCGCTGGAGCTCGAGCAGTACTTC.

The gene calls are TRBV2 and TRBJ2-5; no clear D. Germline CDR1 reads SNHLY; CDR2 reads FYNNEI. CDR3 length: 11 amino acids. The V and J ends lost 5 bases and 5 bases respectively, with 6 bases between them. The CDR3 reads CASSSWETQYF. The DNA of the CDR3 is TGTGCCAGCAGTAGTTGGGAGACCCAGTACTTC.

The sample holds many counts of this clone. The chain combines TRBV7-8 with TRBJ2-3, with no clear D. The CDR3 contains 14 residues. Trimming removed 5 bases at V and 1 base at J, with 10 bases between. CDR1 and CDR2 (germline): SGHVS, FQNEAQ. The CDR3 spells CASSPGSRTDTQYF. The CDR3 nucleotides read TGTGCCAGCAGCCCAGGAAGTCGCACAGATACGCAGTATTTT.

This clone has a handful of counts. A much more abundant neighbour one base away suggests this may be a read error. CDR3 amino acids: CAAGREASF. CDR3 bases: TGTGCCGCGGGTAGAGAAGCTTCCTTT. This sequence joins TRBV6-1 and TRBJ1-1; D gene unclear. Per the germline V gene, CDR1 is MNHNS and CDR2 is SASEGT. This CDR3 has 9 residues.

This clone was recorded at least ten times. The chain recombines TRBV19 with TRBJ1-2; D gene unclear. The V gene's germline CDR1 is LNHDA and CDR2 SQIVND (reference sequence). Trimming shortened V by 5 bases and J by 2 bases, and 12 bases separated the two germline ends. The CDR3 has 14 residues. The CDR3 DNA follows: TGTGCCAGTAGTTTGGACGGATCCAACTATGGCTACACCTTC. Translating it yields CASSLDGSNYGYTF. Full variable domain (rest looked up from reference TRBV19 and TRBJ1-2): DGGITQSPKYLFRKEGQNVTLSCEQNLNHDAMYWYRQDPGQGLRLIYYSQIVNDFQKGDIAEGYSVSREKKESFPLTVTSAQKNPTAFYLCASSLDGSNYGYTFGSGTRLTVV.

This clone occurred many times. This chain links TRBV19 with TRBJ2-7; maybe TRBD1 (6 bases). This CDR3 region has 14 residues. Per germline, CDR1 LNHDA and CDR2 SQIVND (reference sequence). Trimming shortened V by 2 bases and J by 6 bases, and 14 bases separated the two germline ends. DNA of the CDR3: TGTGCCAGTAGTATACAGGGGAGAGCAGGCGAGCAGTACTTC. This encodes CASSIQGRAGEQYF.

This clone is medium-sized in the sample. The CDR3: CASSSNTGLAGSYEQYF. The CDR3, as DNA: TGTGCCAGCAGCTCCAATACCGGACTAGCGGGATCCTACGAGCAGTACTTC. The chain recombines TRBV7-9 with TRBJ2-7; 12 bases align to TRBD2. Germline V CDR1 and CDR2: SEHNR, FQNEAQ (reference sequence). V lost 4 bases, J lost 1 base, and 8 bases stayed unmatched. This CDR3 is built from 17 residues.

The chain couples TRBV5-6 to TRBJ2-7; no definite D call. The CDR3 sequence is 17 residues long. V was cut by 0 bases and J by 1 base, with 17 bases left in between. CDR1 and CDR2 (germline): SGHDT, YYEEEE. The CDR3 region is CASSLGARSRRSYEQYF. Written as DNA, the CDR3 is TGTGCCAGCAGCTTGGGGGCTAGGAGTCGAAGGTCCTACGAGCAGTACTTC.

The sample holds a few counts of this clone. A single base separates this from a much larger clone, so it may be a read error. No DNA is shown, since the ends of the CDR3 on it are uncertain; the CDR3 is the one TCRdb lists. V usage is TRBV29-1 and J usage is TRBJ2-7; the table names TRBD2, a call not compared with the DNA. Per germline, CDR1 SQVTM and CDR2 ANQGSEA. The CDR3 numbers 12 amino acids, ends counted. The CDR3 loop reads CSVASGSYERYF.

In this sample, this clone turned up many times. This chain joins TRBV30 and TRBJ2-1, with D possibly matching TRBD2 (5 bases). This CDR3 comprises 13 residues. The germline V and J ends were trimmed by 2 bases and 3 bases, with 8 bases remaining between them. Germline V gene sequence: CDR1 GTSNPN, CDR2 SVGIG (reference sequence). This CDR3 reads CAWSLGVYNEQFF. CDR3 sequence (DNA): TGTGCCTGGAGTTTGGGAGTCTACAATGAGCAGTTCTTC.

At least ten counts were recorded for this clone. The V call is TRBV10-3, the J call TRBJ2-7; 14 nucleotides align to TRBD2. Germline CDR1 and CDR2: ENHRY and SYGVKD. The CDR3 consists of 15 residues. Trimming at V came to 4 bases and at J to 6 bases, leaving 5 bases not matched to a gene. CDR3 protein: CAISATGTSGSEQYF. Here the CDR3 DNA reads TGTGCCATCAGTGCGACCGGGACTAGCGGGAGCGAGCAGTACTTC.

Ten or more counts support this clone. The V gene is TRBV7-3, the J gene TRBJ2-7; D remains ambiguous. The CDR3 is 12 amino acids. Trimming removed 2 bases from V and 7 bases from J, with 9 bases in between. The germline V gene encodes CDR1 SGHTA and CDR2 FQGTGA. In DNA form, the CDR3 reads TGTGCCAGCAGCTTACCAGATGGGGAGCAGTACTTC. Its protein product is CASSLPDGEQYF.

This clone was detected ten times or more. The V and J genes are TRBV9 and TRBJ1-1, with D unclear. V gave up 2 bases and J gave up 1 base, with 12 bases separating them. Germline V gives CDR1 SGDLS, CDR2 YYNGEE. This CDR3 is 15 amino acids long. The CDR3 spells CASSVGSVPNTEAFF. In DNA form, the CDR3 reads TGTGCCAGCAGCGTCGGTAGCGTCCCGAACACTGAAGCTTTCTTT.

This clone was recorded many times. The J gene is TRBJ1-5, the V gene TRBV28; 11 positions agree with TRBD1. V trimming: 6 bases; J trimming: 7 bases; junction bases outside the gene matches: 8. Germline V gene lookup returns CDR1 MDHEN and CDR2 SYDVKM. The CDR3 runs to 15 residues. CDR3 in amino acids: CASSPDRGRGQPQHF. The DNA for the CDR3 is TGTGCCAGCAGCCCGGACAGGGGGCGAGGCCAGCCCCAGCATTTT.

This clone is medium-sized by share. The chain has TRBV11-1 and TRBJ2-7; possible D gene TRBD2, 5 bases. V was clipped by 8 bases and J by 5 bases, with 28 bases between them. The germline V gene encodes CDR1 SGHAT and CDR2 FQDESV (reference sequence). This CDR3 comprises 17 residues. CDR3 loop: CASRINTPGNQGHEQYF. The CDR3 coding sequence is TGTGCCAGCCGAATAAACACTCCGGGAAATCAAGGGCACGAGCAGTACTTC.

The sample holds many counts of this clone. The V call is TRBV12-3 or TRBV12-4, the J call TRBJ2-7; possibly TRBD1 for D (6 bases). Trimming shortened V by 3 bases and J by 4 bases, and 13 bases separated the two germline ends. The CDR3 sequence is 14 residues long. This CDR3 reads CASSFQGNRYEQYF. CDR3 bases: TGTGCCAGCAGTTTTCAGGGGAATCGTTACGAGCAGTACTTC.

This clone has at least ten counts. Other DNA variants within this sample encode the same CDR3. This chain joins TRBV5-6 and TRBJ2-5; TRBD2 is a possible D gene (5 bases). This CDR3 is 14 amino acids long. Germline V gives CDR1 SGHDT, CDR2 YYEEEE. Trimming stripped 2 bases from V and 2 bases from J, with 10 bases between. CDR3 DNA: TGTGCCAGCAGCTTAGACGGGATTCAAGAGACCCAGTACTTC. Translated, it gives CASSLDGIQETQYF.

The sample holds a few counts of this clone. Additional DNA sequences in this sample encode the identical CDR3. The genes are TRBV27 and TRBJ2-6; D not certain. The V end lost 4 bases, the J end lost 1 base, and 11 bases lay between the germline ends. The CDR3 has 16 amino acids. Germline lookup yields CDR1 MNHEY and CDR2 SMNVEV (reference sequence). The CDR3 is CASSSFVLSGANVLTF. In DNA, the CDR3 is TGTGCCAGCAGTTCCTTTGTTCTTTCTGGGGCCAACGTCCTGACTTTC. Looking up the rest from reference TRBV27 and TRBJ2-6 gives the full variable domain: EAQVTQNPRYLITVTGKKLTVTCSQNMNHEYMSWYRQDPGLGLRQIYYSMNVEVTDKGDVPEGYKVSRKEKRNFPLILESPSPNQTSLYFCASSSFVLSGANVLTFGAGSRLTVL.

This clone occurred many times. The chain recombines TRBV19 with TRBJ2-3, with TRBD2 matching over 7 bases. CDR1 is LNHDA, CDR2 SQIVND, per germline (reference sequence). The CDR3 loop spans 17 amino acids. Unmatched junction bases numbered 13, after V lost 6 bases and J lost 1 base. CDR3 nucleotide sequence: TGTGCCAGTAGCTTCCTAGCGCGGGAGAGGTGCACAGATACGCAGTATTTT. It translates to CASSFLARERCTDTQYF. Full variable domain (rest looked up from reference TRBV19 and TRBJ2-3): DGGITQSPKYLFRKEGQNVTLSCEQNLNHDAMYWYRQDPGQGLRLIYYSQIVNDFQKGDIAEGYSVSREKKESFPLTVTSAQKNPTAFYLCASSFLARERCTDTQYFGPGTRLTVL.

This clone was found a few times. Sequence at one end of the junction differs from germline and may be a read error. The V call is TRBV6-2 or TRBV6-3, the J call TRBJ2-2; the D is unclear. This CDR3 contains 14 residues. Germline CDR1 reads MNHEY; CDR2 reads SVGEGT. The DNA of the CDR3 is TGTGCCAGCAGGATGGACGGATTCACCGTGGAGCTGTTTTTT. Translating gives CASRMDGFTVELFF.

This clone was found many times. The CDR3 is CASSISGSTDTQYF. The CDR3 bases are TGTGCCAGCAGTATTAGCGGTAGCACAGATACGCAGTATTTT. This chain joins TRBV12-3 or TRBV12-4 and TRBJ2-3, with a possible D match to TRBD2 (6 bases). The V end was cut by 5 bases, the J end by 0 bases, with 9 bases between. The CDR3 has 14 residues.

This clone was seen repeatedly, ten times or more. The J gene is TRBJ2-5, the V gene TRBV7-6; D is undetermined. Per germline, CDR1 SGHVS and CDR2 FNYEAQ. V was cut by 0 bases and J by 2 bases, with 4 bases left in between. There are 13 residues in the CDR3. CDR3 sequence reads: CASSLATQETQYF. CDR3 bases: TGTGCCAGCAGCTTAGCAACTCAAGAGACCCAGTACTTC.

In its sample, this clone was seen many times. V and J are TRBV28 and TRBJ2-7; 10 nucleotides agree with TRBD1. In germline, CDR1 is MDHEN, CDR2 SYDVKM. This CDR3 has 14 residues. The J segment lost 2 bases and the V segment lost 10 bases, leaving 8 bases of the junction unmatched. CDR3 region: CATIRDRGAYEQYF. As DNA, the CDR3 is TGTGCCACCATTAGGGACAGGGGAGCCTACGAGCAGTACTTC.

The table lists this clone with many counts. The V gene is TRBV9, the J gene TRBJ1-5; possible D gene TRBD1, 5 bases. Germline V gene data show CDR1 as SGDLS and CDR2 as YYNGEE. V was shortened by 0 bases and J by 6 bases, with 13 bases between the two germline ends. The CDR3 has 15 amino acids. The CDR3 nucleotides are TGTGCCAGCAGCGTAGAGCCGGGGGAGGGTCAGCCCCAGCATTTT. Protein sequence: CASSVEPGEGQPQHF.

This clone was recorded many times. The V call is TRBV4-2, the J call TRBJ1-5; maybe TRBD1 (5 bases). The CDR3 contains 17 residues. The germline CDR1 and CDR2 sequences are LGHNA and YNFKEQ. V dropped 1 base and J dropped 0 bases, with 13 bases sitting between them. The CDR3 sequence: CASSQGVQGYSNQPQHF. The CDR3 nucleotides read TGTGCCAGCAGCCAAGGAGTCCAGGGTTATAGCAATCAGCCCCAGCATTTT.